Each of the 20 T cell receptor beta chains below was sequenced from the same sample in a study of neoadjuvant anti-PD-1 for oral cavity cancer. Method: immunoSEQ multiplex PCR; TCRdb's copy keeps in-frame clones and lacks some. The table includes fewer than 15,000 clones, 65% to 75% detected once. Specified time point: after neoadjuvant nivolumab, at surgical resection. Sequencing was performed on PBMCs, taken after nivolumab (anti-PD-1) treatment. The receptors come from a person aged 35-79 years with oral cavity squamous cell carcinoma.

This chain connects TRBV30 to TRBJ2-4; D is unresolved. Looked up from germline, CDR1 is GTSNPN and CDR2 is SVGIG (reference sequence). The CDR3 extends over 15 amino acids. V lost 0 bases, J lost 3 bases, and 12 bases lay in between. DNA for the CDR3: TGTGCCTGGAGTGTTGGAGTTACTGTCAAAAACATTCAGTACTTC. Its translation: CAWSVGVTVKNIQYF.

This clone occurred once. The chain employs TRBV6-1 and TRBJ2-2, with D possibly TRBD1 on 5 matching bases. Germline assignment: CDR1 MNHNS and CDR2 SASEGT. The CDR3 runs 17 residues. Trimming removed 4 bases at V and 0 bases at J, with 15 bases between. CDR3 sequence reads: CASSARQQLTNTGELFF. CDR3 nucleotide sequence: TGTGCCAGCAGTGCCAGACAGCAACTTACGAACACCGGGGAGCTGTTTTTT.

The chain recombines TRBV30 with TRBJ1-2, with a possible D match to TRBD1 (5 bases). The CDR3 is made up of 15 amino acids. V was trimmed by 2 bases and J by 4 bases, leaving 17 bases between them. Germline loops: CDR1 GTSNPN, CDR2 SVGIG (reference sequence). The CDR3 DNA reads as TGTGCCTGGAGTCCCATATCAGGGATCTCCTATGGCTACACCTTC. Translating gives CAWSPISGISYGYTF.

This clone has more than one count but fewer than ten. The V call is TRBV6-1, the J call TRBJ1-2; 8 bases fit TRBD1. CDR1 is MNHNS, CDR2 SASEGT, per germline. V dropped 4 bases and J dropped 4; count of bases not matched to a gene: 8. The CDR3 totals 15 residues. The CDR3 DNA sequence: TGTGCCAGCAGTGCTCGGACAGGGCCAGTCTATGGCTACACCTTC. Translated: CASSARTGPVYGYTF.

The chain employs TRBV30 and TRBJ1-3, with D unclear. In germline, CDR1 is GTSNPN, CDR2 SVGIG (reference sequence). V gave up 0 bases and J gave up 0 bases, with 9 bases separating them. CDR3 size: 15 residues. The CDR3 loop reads CAWSVLASSGNTIYF. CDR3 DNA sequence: TGTGCCTGGAGTGTACTAGCGAGCTCTGGAAACACCATATATTTT.

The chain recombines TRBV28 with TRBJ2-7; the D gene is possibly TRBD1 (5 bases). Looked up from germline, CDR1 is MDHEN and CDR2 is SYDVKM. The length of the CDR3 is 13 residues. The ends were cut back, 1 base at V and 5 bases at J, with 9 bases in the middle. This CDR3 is CASSLSDTHEQYF. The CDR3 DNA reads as TGTGCCAGCAGTTTATCGGACACCCACGAGCAGTACTTC. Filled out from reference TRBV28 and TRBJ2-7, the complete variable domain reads DVKVTQSSRYLVKRTGEKVFLECVQDMDHENMFWYRQDPGLGLRLIYFSYDVKMKEKGDIPEGYSVSREKKERFSLILESASTNQTSMYLCASSLSDTHEQYFGPGTRLTVT.

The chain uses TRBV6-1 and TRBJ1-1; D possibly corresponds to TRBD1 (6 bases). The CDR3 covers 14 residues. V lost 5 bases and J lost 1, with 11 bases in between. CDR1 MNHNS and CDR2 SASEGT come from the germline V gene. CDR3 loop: CASSWQGRNTEAFF. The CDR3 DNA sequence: TGTGCCAGCAGTTGGCAGGGGAGGAACACTGAAGCTTTCTTT.

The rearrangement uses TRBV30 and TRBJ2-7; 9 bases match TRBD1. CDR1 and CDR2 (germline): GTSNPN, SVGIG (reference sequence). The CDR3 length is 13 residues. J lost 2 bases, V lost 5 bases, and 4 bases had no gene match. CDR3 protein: CAWSRQGAYEQYF. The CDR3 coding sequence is TGTGCCTGGTCCCGACAGGGGGCCTACGAGCAGTACTTC.

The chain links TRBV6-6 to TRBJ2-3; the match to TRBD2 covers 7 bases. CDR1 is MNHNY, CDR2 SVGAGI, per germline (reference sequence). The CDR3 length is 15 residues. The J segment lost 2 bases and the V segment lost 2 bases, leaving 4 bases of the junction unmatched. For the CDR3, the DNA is TGTGCCAGCAGTTACGCGAGCGGGGTCACAGATACGCAGTATTTT. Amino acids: CASSYASGVTDTQYF.

The CDR3 here is CASSFDEKLFF. CDR3 nucleotide sequence: TGTGCCAGCAGCTTCGACGAAAAACTGTTTTTT. The chain uses TRBV7-8 and TRBJ1-4; no clear D. From germline, CDR1 is SGHVS and CDR2 FQNEAQ. V was cut by 3 bases and J by 8 bases, with 4 bases left in between. CDR3 length: 11 amino acids.

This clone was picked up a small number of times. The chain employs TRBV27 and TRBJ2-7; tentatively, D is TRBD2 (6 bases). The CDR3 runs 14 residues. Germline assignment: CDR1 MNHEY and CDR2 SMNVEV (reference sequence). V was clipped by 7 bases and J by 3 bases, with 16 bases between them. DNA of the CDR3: TGTGCCAGCACCCCGCAAGGGAGGAACTACGAGCAGTACTTC. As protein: CASTPQGRNYEQYF.

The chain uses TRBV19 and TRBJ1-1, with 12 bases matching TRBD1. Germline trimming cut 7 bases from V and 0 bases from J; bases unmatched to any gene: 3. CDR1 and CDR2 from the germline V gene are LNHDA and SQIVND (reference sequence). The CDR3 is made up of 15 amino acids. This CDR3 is CASKGTGGVNTEAFF. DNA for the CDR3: TGTGCCAGTAAAGGGACAGGGGGCGTGAACACTGAAGCTTTCTTT.

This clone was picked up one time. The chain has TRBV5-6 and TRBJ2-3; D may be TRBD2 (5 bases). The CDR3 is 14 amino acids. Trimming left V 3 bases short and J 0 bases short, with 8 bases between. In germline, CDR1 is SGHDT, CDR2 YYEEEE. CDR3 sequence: CASSSGWSTDTQYF. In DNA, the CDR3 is TGTGCCAGCAGCTCGGGGTGGAGCACAGATACGCAGTATTTT.

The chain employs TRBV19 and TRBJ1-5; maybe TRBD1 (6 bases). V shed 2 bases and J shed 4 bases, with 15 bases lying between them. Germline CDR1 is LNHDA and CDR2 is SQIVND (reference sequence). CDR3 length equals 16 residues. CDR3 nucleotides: TGTGCCAGTAGTATATTGCGGGGGCAAAGTAATCAGCCCCAGCATTTT. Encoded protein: CASSILRGQSNQPQHF.

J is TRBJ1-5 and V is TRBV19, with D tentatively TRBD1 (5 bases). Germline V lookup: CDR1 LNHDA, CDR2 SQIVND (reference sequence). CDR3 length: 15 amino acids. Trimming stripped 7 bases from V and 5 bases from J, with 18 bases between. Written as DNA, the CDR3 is TGTGCCAGTACGGGAAGGGGTATGGTGGATCAGCCCCAGCATTTT. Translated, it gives CASTGRGMVDQPQHF.

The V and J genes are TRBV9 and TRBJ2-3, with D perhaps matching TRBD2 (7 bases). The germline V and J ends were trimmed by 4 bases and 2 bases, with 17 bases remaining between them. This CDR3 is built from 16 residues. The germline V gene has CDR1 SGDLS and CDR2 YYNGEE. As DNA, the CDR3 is TGTGCCAGCAGCCCGCCGGGGGGCGGCCCCACAGATACGCAGTATTTT. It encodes CASSPPGGGPTDTQYF.

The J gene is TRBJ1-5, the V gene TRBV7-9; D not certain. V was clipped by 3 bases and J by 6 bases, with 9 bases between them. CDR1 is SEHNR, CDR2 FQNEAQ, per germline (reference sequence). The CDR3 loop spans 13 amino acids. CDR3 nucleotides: TGTGCCAGCAGCTTCGAGGGCGGTCAGCCCCAGCATTTT. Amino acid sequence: CASSFEGGQPQHF.

For the CDR3, the DNA is TGCGCCAGCCGATTAGGACAGGGAAACGAGCAGTACTTC. This encodes CASRLGQGNEQYF. V and J are TRBV5-1 and TRBJ2-7; TRBD1 agrees at 8 bases. V lost 7 bases and J lost 5; bases outside the gene matches: 8. CDR1 SGHRS and CDR2 YFSETQ come from the germline V gene. CDR3 length equals 13 residues.

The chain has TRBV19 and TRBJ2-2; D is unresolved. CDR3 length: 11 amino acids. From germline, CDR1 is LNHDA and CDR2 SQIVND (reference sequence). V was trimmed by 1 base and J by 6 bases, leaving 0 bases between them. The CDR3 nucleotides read TGTGCCAGTAGTATAGCCGGGGAGCTGTTTTTT. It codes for CASSIAGELFF. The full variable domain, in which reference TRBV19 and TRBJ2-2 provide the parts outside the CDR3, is DGGITQSPKYLFRKEGQNVTLSCEQNLNHDAMYWYRQDPGQGLRLIYYSQIVNDFQKGDIAEGYSVSREKKESFPLTVTSAQKNPTAFYLCASSIAGELFFGEGSRLTVL.

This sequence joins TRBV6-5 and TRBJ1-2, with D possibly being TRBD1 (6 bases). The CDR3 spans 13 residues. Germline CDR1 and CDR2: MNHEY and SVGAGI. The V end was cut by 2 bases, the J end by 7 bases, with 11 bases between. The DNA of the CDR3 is TGTGCCAGCAGTTACGGGGGCAGGGCTGGCTACACCTTC. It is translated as CASSYGGRAGYTF.